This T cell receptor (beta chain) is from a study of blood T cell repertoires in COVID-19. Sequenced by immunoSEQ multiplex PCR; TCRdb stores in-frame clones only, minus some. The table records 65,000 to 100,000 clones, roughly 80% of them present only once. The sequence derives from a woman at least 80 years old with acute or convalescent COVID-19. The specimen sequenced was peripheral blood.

The CDR3 region has the DNA TGTGCCAGCAGCTCGGGCCGGGACAGACATCAGCCCCAGCATTTT. This gives the protein CASSSGRDRHQPQHF. V is TRBV5-6 and J is TRBJ1-5, with 7 bases that match TRBD1. V was clipped by 3 bases and J by 5 bases; unmatched bases: 8. This CDR3 contains 15 residues. CDR1 and CDR2 from the germline V gene are SGHDT and YYEEEE. Combining the CDR3 with reference TRBV5-6 and TRBJ1-5 gives the whole variable domain DAGVTQSPTHLIKTRGQQVTLRCSPKSGHDTVSWYQQALGQGPQFIFQYYEEEERQRGNFPDRFSGHQFPNYSSELNVNALLLGDSALYLCASSSGRDRHQPQHFGDGTRLSIL.